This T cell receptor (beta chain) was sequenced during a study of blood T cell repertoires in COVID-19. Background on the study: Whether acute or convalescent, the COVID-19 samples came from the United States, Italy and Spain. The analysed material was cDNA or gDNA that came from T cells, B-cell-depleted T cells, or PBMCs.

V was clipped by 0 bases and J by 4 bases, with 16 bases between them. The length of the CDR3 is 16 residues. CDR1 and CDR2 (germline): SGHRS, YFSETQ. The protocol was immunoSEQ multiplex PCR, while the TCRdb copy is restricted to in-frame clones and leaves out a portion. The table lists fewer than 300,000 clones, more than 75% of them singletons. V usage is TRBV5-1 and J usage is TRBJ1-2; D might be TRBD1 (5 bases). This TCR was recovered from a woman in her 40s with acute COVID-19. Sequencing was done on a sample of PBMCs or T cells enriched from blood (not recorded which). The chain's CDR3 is CASSLEAGFTSYGYTF. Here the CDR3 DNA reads TGCGCCAGCAGCTTGGAAGCAGGGTTTACCTCCTATGGCTACACCTTC.